This record concerns one TCR beta chain sequence. Its antigen is not identified. Germline values: CDR1 KGHSH, CDR2 LQKENI. Trimming took off 0 bases at V and 4 bases at J, with 11 bases between the two ends. This CDR3 spans 15 amino acids. This entry comes from a study of identical twins. Findings and caveats of the study: In zero-insertion analyses, partial confounding could arise from invariant MAIT and iNKT cells. The study reached conclusions through statistical analysis that was cross-sectional, not following the same donors. There was an excess of low generation probability in the out-of-frame alpha sequences that twins shared.

Template switching (which added a universal primer site) was used, and cDNA carried unique molecular identifiers. Via MiXCR, TCRdb re-called the 5' RACE reads, giving one row per CDR3 protein. The repertoire includes under 300,000 distinct CDR3 sequences, roughly an eighth of them detected once, and roughly 4.2% sits in the top ten. This same sample was also taken into another study, of yellow fever vaccine responses in identical twins.

V is TRBV18 and J is TRBJ2-3; D unclear. The clonotype was recovered from a young woman in good health. Material: memory (CD45RO+) T cells sorted from blood. This CDR3 reads CASSPPQPSSDTQYF. The CDR3 nucleotides read TGTGCCAGCTCACCACCCCAACCATCGTCAGATACGCAGTATTTT.